Following are 21 T cell receptor beta chains from one sample sequenced in a study of CXCR3-negative and CXCR3-positive naive CD8 T cells. The TRB libraries of cDNA were built by UMI-labeled 5' RACE. No DNA is given; TCRdb re-called the 5' RACE reads and lists each CDR3 protein once. The repertoire shows around 81,000 distinct CDR3 sequences; the top ten hold 1.5% to 2%. The sequencing sample was made of naive CXCR3- CD8+ T cells from blood. Subset: CD45RO-CCR7+CD27+CD95- naive CD8+ T cells lacking CXCR3 (TNR3-). These receptors were collected from a human donor in good health. Some clones in this sample may be carry-over from other donors' samples.

The rearrangement joins TRBV14 to TRBJ2-1. The CDR3 has 12 amino acids. Germline CDR1 is SGHDN and CDR2 is FVKESK. This CDR3 reads CASSHLVNEQFF.

The chain couples TRBV6-2 or TRBV6-3 to TRBJ2-7; TCRdb indicates TRBD2, and absent DNA this call remains unverified. The CDR3 has 15 amino acids. Germline V lookup: CDR1 MNHEY, CDR2 SVGEGT. This CDR3 is CASSYLPGATDEQYF.

The chain employs TRBV3-1 and TRBJ2-1. The CDR3 length is 16 residues. The germline V gene encodes CDR1 LGHDT and CDR2 YNNKEL (reference sequence). CDR3 amino acids: CASSQLLGAAYNEQFF.

The V and J genes are TRBV7-9 and TRBJ2-1; with no DNA, the TCRdb D assignment of TRBD2 cannot be verified. The CDR3 runs to 14 residues. Germline CDR1 reads SEHNR; CDR2 reads FQNEAQ (reference sequence). CDR3 sequence: CASSGLAGANEQFF. Using reference TRBV7-9 and TRBJ2-1 for the parts outside the CDR3, the full variable domain is DTGVSQNPRHKITKRGQNVTFRCDPISEHNRLYWYRQTLGQGPEFLTYFQNEAQLEKSRLLSDRFSAERPKGSFSTLEIQRTEQGDSAMYLCASSGLAGANEQFFGPGTRLTVL.

V usage is TRBV28 and J usage is TRBJ1-5. Germline V gene lookup returns CDR1 MDHEN and CDR2 SYDVKM. The CDR3 loop spans 15 amino acids. CDR3 protein: CASSLMREGNQPQHF.

The chain employs TRBV7-9 and TRBJ2-7; TCRdb's D call of TRBD1 is untestable without DNA. Germline V gene data show CDR1 as SEHNR and CDR2 as FQNEAQ (reference sequence). This CDR3 is built from 15 residues. The CDR3 region is CASSLRLGQGDEQYF.

The chain joins TRBV7-3 to TRBJ2-1; TCRdb's D call of TRBD2 is untestable without DNA. Germline CDR1 reads SGHTA; CDR2 reads FQGTGA. The CDR3 is 15 amino acids. Here the CDR3 reads CASSSDGVGGDEQFF.

J is TRBJ2-5 and V is TRBV3-1. Germline V lookup: CDR1 LGHDT, CDR2 YNNKEL (reference sequence). The CDR3 is 17 residues long. CDR3 in amino acids: CASSQGVGPVDEETQYF.

The chain couples TRBV7-3 to TRBJ2-3; with no DNA, the TCRdb D assignment of TRBD1 cannot be verified. Germline V CDR1 and CDR2: SGHTA, FQGTGA. CDR3 size: 14 residues. CDR3 in amino acids: CASSRSGVIDTQYF.

This chain uses TRBV7-6 with TRBJ2-3. CDR3 size: 14 residues. The V gene's germline CDR1 is SGHVS and CDR2 FNYEAQ. CDR3 protein: CASSLALQTDTQYF. Based on the CDR3 plus reference TRBV7-6 and TRBJ2-3, the full variable domain is GAGVSQSPRYKVTKRGQDVALRCDPISGHVSLYWYRQALGQGPEFLTYFNYEAQQDKSGLPNDRFSAERPEGSISTLTIQRTEQRDSAMYRCASSLALQTDTQYFGPGTRLTVL.

The chain uses TRBV5-1 and TRBJ2-1; TCRdb picks TRBD2, but there is no DNA to check that call. The germline CDR1 and CDR2 sequences are SGHRS and YFSETQ. CDR3 size: 17 residues. The chain's CDR3 is CASRPGTSGASYNEQFF.

The V call is TRBV18, the J call TRBJ2-1; TCRdb proposes TRBD2, but this gene call is untestable without DNA. CDR1 is KGHSH and CDR2 is LQKENI in the germline V gene. This CDR3 contains 16 residues. Here the CDR3 reads CASSPTSASGSYEQFF.

The genes are TRBV29-1 and TRBJ2-3; TCRdb selects TRBD1, and the lack of DNA leaves this call unchecked. The CDR3 is 15 amino acids. Germline CDR1 SQVTM, CDR2 ANQGSEA. The CDR3 spells CSVEEGAHGTDTQYF.

This chain connects TRBV9 to TRBJ2-4. CDR3 size: 14 residues. Germline CDR1 SGDLS, CDR2 YYNGEE. This chain's CDR3 is CASSADLAKNIQYF. The whole variable domain, remainder taken from reference TRBV9 and TRBJ2-4, is DSGVTQTPKHLITATGQRVTLRCSPRSGDLSVYWYQQSLDQGLQFLIQYYNGEERAKGNILERFSAQQFPDLHSELNLSSLELGDSALYFCASSADLAKNIQYFGAGTRLSVL.

The chain's CDR3 is CAIRAEGTDTQYF. This rearrangement joins TRBV10-3 to TRBJ2-3. The CDR3 consists of 13 residues. In germline, CDR1 is ENHRY, CDR2 SYGVKD.

V gene TRBV7-9 combines with J gene TRBJ2-3; the D gene TCRdb calls, TRBD2, cannot be checked with no DNA. This CDR3 comprises 17 residues. Germline V gives CDR1 SEHNR, CDR2 FQNEAQ (reference sequence). CDR3 in amino acids: CASSLPVEGPSTDTQYF. Combining the CDR3 with reference TRBV7-9 and TRBJ2-3 gives the whole variable domain DTGVSQNPRHKITKRGQNVTFRCDPISEHNRLYWYRQTLGQGPEFLTYFQNEAQLEKSRLLSDRFSAERPKGSFSTLEIQRTEQGDSAMYLCASSLPVEGPSTDTQYFGPGTRLTVL.

The genes are TRBV6-2 or TRBV6-3 and TRBJ2-1. Germline V gene lookup returns CDR1 MNHEY and CDR2 SVGEGT. The CDR3 is made up of 15 amino acids. This CDR3 is CASSEETSAYNEQFF.

The chain has TRBV7-9 and TRBJ2-5; as DNA is missing, the TRBD1 call by TCRdb cannot be tested. CDR3 length: 17 amino acids. Looked up from germline, CDR1 is SEHNR and CDR2 is FQNEAQ (reference sequence). CDR3 sequence: CASRGRVDRSIQETQYF. The full variable domain, rest sourced from reference TRBV7-9 and TRBJ2-5, is DTGVSQNPRHKITKRGQNVTFRCDPISEHNRLYWYRQTLGQGPEFLTYFQNEAQLEKSRLLSDRFSAERPKGSFSTLEIQRTEQGDSAMYLCASRGRVDRSIQETQYFGPGTRLLVL.

The genes are TRBV27 and TRBJ1-2. CDR1 and CDR2 (germline): MNHEY, SMNVEV (reference sequence). This CDR3 contains 14 residues. This CDR3 reads CASSPDRKNYGYTF.

The V gene is TRBV29-1, the J gene TRBJ2-3; TCRdb proposes TRBD2, but this gene call is untestable without DNA. CDR3 length equals 16 residues. CDR1 and CDR2 (germline): SQVTM, ANQGSEA. The CDR3 sequence is CSVDGFGVAGTDTQYF.

The chain has TRBV20-1 and TRBJ2-7; TCRdb designates TRBD1, a call that cannot be tested without DNA. The CDR3 contains 12 residues. CDR1 is DFQATT, CDR2 SNEGSKA, per germline (reference sequence). CDR3 region: CSARQGLYEQYF.